These T cell receptor beta chains were read from a single sample in a study of shared clonotypes between healthy human individuals. Generated by immunoSEQ multiplex PCR, the TCRdb table keeps only in-frame clones and is missing some. The table includes about 2.4 million clones, 93% detected once. The sequenced material came from naive CD4+ T cells from PBMCs. The receptors originated from a man between 18 and 29 years old in good health. Some clones in this sample may be carry-over from other donors' samples. The CDR3 runs from the conserved cysteine through the conserved F or W. The D gene is left open where the match is weak.

>TRBV7-2|-
CASREGGVSDTQYF
>TRBV5-4|-
CASRLDYTLYNEQFF
>TRBV18|-
CASSPQALVTEAFF
>TRBV7-2|-
CASSSPPPSSRQYF
>TRBV7-2|-
CASSLSLLGGYTF
>TRBV5-1|TRBD2
CASLREGGPTETQYF
>TRBV5-6|-
CASSLWRQGTSKTYEQYF
>TRBV25-1|-
CASTTGYNEQFF
>TRBV2|-
CASSVVDEQFF
>TRBV2|-
CAGTTSVVEELFF
>TRBV5-1|TRBD1
CASSVDRGANYGYTF
>TRBV5-4|-
CASSLTLGVRDPGEQYF
>TRBV11-2|-
CASSATIWGRNEQFF
>TRBV4-2|-
CASSPPGSPGELFF
>TRBV2|TRBD2
CASSLLAGSSYEQYF
>TRBV15|-
CATSRGYGYTF
>TRBV5-5|-
CASSLLAGDVGYTF
>TRBV5-8|TRBD2
CASSRGGGRANPYEQYF
>TRBV28|-
CASSSDDEKLFF
>TRBV29-1|TRBD2
CSGRTSGRPDTQYF
>TRBV30|-
CAWRGNTGELFF
>TRBV6-5|TRBD2
CASSPGLAGIKEQYF
>TRBV29-1|-
CSGAVTNEKLFF
>TRBV28|TRBD1
CASSLGPGQGARTF
>TRBV6-6|-
CASSYRAEDYGYTF
>TRBV4-1|TRBD1
CASSQDQGGRRQPQHF
>TRBV27|-
CASSTVVFPTRSHNEQFF
>TRBV4-1|-
CASSQPQFGSNQPQHF
>TRBV4-1|-
CASSQQGYTEAFF
>TRBV7-2|-
CASSPRGGRGTEAFF
>TRBV11-3|TRBD2
CASSYSGTSGRYGQYF
>TRBV4-2|-
CASSPDLLQDTIYF
>TRBV27|TRBD2
CASSYSFGASGRPTYNEQFF
>TRBV4-2|TRBD2
CASSQMEDSGLPNEQFF
>TRBV28|TRBD2
CASSLSSSGSYNEQFF
>TRBV9|-
CASSVEPKETQYF
>TRBV28|-
CASSHRSWYNQPQHF
>TRBV5-1|-
CASSLVWDSGANVLTF
>TRBV6-5|-
CASRSLSTDGREQYF
>TRBV5-1|TRBD2
CASSLVASGYQETQYF
>TRBV28|-
CASSLWGRLNTEAFF
>TRBV7-3|-
CASSLTSGSYEQYF
>TRBV4-1|TRBD1
CASSQSGTGAAPLHF
>TRBV30|-
CAWRDSSYEQYF
>TRBV2|-
CASRQQDGDTGELFF
>TRBV18|TRBD1
CASSPAGGVISYEQYF
>TRBV19|-
CASRSTGLGEQYF
>TRBV15|-
CATSRILFGELFF
>TRBV2|-
CASSDDTGELFF
>TRBV7-3|TRBD2
CASSPGGGTQYF
>TRBV6-6|-
CASSFDPTDDEQFF
>TRBV14|-
CASSSRHEQYF
>TRBV6-5|-
CASSYRGDLNYGYTF
>TRBV4-1|-
CASSQEAAPSTDTQYF
>TRBV5-5|-
CASSLAGLGTGELFF